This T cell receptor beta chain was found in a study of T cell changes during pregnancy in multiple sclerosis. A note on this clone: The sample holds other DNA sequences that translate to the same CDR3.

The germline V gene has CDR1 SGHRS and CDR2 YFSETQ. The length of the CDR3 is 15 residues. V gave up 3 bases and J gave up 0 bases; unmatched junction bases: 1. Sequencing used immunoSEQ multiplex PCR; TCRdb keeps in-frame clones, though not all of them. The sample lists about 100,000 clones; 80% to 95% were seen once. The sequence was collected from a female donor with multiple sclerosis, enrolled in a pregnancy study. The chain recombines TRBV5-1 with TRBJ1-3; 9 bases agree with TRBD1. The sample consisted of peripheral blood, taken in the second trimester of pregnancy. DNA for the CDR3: TGCGCCAGCAGCTCGACAGGGGGCTCTGGAAACACCATATATTTT. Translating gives CASSSTGGSGNTIYF.